The present T cell receptor beta chain was sequenced within a study of cytomegalovirus exposure and HLA in healthy donors. Findings and limits, study-wide: Many donors shared some public TCRs, even though most TCR sequences were rare.

In this sample, this clone turned up a few times. Its antigen is currently unknown. The study ran its PCR with 60 Vbeta and 13 Jbeta primers. Assay used: immunoSEQ multiplex PCR; TCRdb lists only in-frame clones, some missing. The data contain around 99,000 clones, approximately 76% of them seen just once; the ten biggest clones take up 7.7%. Germline V CDR1 and CDR2: SGHDT, YYEEEE. The CDR3 is 15 residues long. V was pared by 5 bases and J by 5 bases, with 11 bases of the junction left unmatched. The V and J genes are TRBV5-6 and TRBJ1-2; 8 nucleotides align to TRBD1. The sample comprised PBMCs. This receptor was identified in a woman aged 50 to 60 in good health and CMV-seropositive. The CDR3 nucleotides are TGTGCCAGCAGTTCGGTCCAGGGGGCTTTGTATGGCTACACCTTC. The encoded protein is CASSSVQGALYGYTF.